The rows below give T cell receptor beta chains drawn from one sample of a study of tumour-infiltrating T cells in Burkitt lymphoma. Clones were read by immunoSEQ multiplex PCR, and TCRdb kept only the in-frame ones, dropping some. The data show several thousand clones, over 65% seen once. The specimen sequenced was tumor tissue. Receptors originate from a human donor with diffuse large B-cell lymphoma. The CDR3 runs from the conserved cysteine through the conserved F or W. A D gene is named only where the DNA matches it firmly. Only some rows state a clone size, as once, few, many or a class for expanded clones.

D	size	V	J	DNA	CDR3
TRBD1	NA	TRBV19	TRBJ1-5	TGTGCCAGTAGTCTGGGACAGGTGGCACATCAGCCCCAGCATTTT	CASSLGQVAHQPQHF
TRBD1	NA	TRBV19	TRBJ1-5	TGTGCCAGTAGGGGACAGGGCAGGCACAGTCAGCCCCAGCATTTT	CASRGQGRHSQPQHF
NA	few	TRBV4-3	TRBJ2-5	TGCGCCAGCAGCCAAGATGACAGGCCTCAAGAGACCCAGTACTTC	CASSQDDRPQETQYF
NA	once	TRBV5-6	TRBJ1-3	TGTGCCAGCAGCTACAGACAGTCGGGAGGAAACACCATATATTTT	CASSYRQSGGNTIYF
NA	few	TRBV20-1	TRBJ1-1	TGCAGTGCTTTTCTTAACACTGAAGCTTTCTTT	CSAFLNTEAFF
TRBD2	NA	TRBV4-3	TRBJ2-3	TGCGCCAGCAGCCAGGGCGGGGGGGCCATCGATACGCAGTATTTT	CASSQGGGAIDTQYF
NA	NA	TRBV9	TRBJ2-7	TGTGCCAGCAGCGTAGGCGGAAACTCCTACGAGCAGTACTTC	CASSVGGNSYEQYF
TRBD2	NA	TRBV6-5	TRBJ2-1	TGTGCCAGCAGTTCACTAGCGGGGGTAAATGAGCAGTTCTTC	CASSSLAGVNEQFF
NA	NA	TRBV25-1	TRBJ1-5	TGTGCCAGCAGTGGGGGGGCTGGCAATCAGCCCCAGCATTTT	CASSGGAGNQPQHF
TRBD1	NA	TRBV6-1	TRBJ1-5	TGTGCCAGCAGGGATCAGGGGGCGAGCAATCAGCCCCAGCATTTT	CASRDQGASNQPQHF
NA	NA	TRBV5-4	TRBJ1-3	TGTGCCAGCAGCTTGGGACAGCGTTACTCTGGAAACACCATATATTTT	CASSLGQRYSGNTIYF
TRBD1	NA	TRBV6-5	TRBJ2-1	TGTGCCAGCATCTTCAAAAGGGACAGTACAATGAGGCAGTTCTTC	CASIFKRDSTMRQFF
NA	NA	TRBV18	TRBJ1-4	TGTGCCAGCTCACCTATGGCCGCCACCAATGAAAAACTGTTTTTT	CASSPMAATNEKLFF
NA	few	TRBV18	TRBJ2-7	TGTGCCAGCTCACCCGACACCACCTACGAGCAGTACTTC	CASSPDTTYEQYF
NA	few	TRBV19	TRBJ1-3	TGTGCCAGTACGCAGGCCGCCGGAAACACCATATATTTT	CASTQAAGNTIYF
NA	NA	TRBV30	TRBJ2-2	TGTGCCTGGAGTGTTATCGGGTTATCGAGGGGGGAGCTGTTTTTT	CAWSVIGLSRGELFF
TRBD2	NA	TRBV6-5	TRBJ2-1	TGTGCCAGCAGCCGGACCGGGACTAGTCTCGATGAGCAGTTCTTC	CASSRTGTSLDEQFF
NA	few	TRBV6-5	TRBJ2-2	TGTGCCAGCAGAACAACAGGGAACACCGGGGAGCTGTTTTTT	CASRTTGNTGELFF
NA	NA	TRBV7-6	TRBJ1-2	TGTGCCAGCAGCCCCGGGGGGGGGTGGTATGGCTACACCTTC	CASSPGGGWYGYTF
NA	NA	TRBV11-2	TRBJ2-2	TGTGCCAGCAGCTTGGTGAGGGGACGCACCGGGGAGCTGTTTTTT	CASSLVRGRTGELFF
TRBD2	NA	TRBV7-2	TRBJ2-1	TGTGCCAGCAGCTTAAGGACTAGGTCCTACAATGAGCAGTTCTTC	CASSLRTRSYNEQFF
NA	NA	TRBV6-6	TRBJ2-2	TGTGCCAGTGAAACAGGGACCGGGGAGCTGTTTTTT	CASETGTGELFF
TRBD1	NA	TRBV6-8	TRBJ1-2	TGTGCCAGCAGTTACAGGGCCTTGGGACAGGGGTGTAGTGGCTACACCTTC	CASSYRALGQGCSGYTF
NA	NA	TRBV10-2	TRBJ1-1	TGCGCCAGCAGCGGGGCCGTGGAGACTGAAGCTTTCTTT	CASSGAVETEAFF
TRBD1	NA	TRBV6-5	TRBJ1-1	TGTGCCAGCAGTTATTACAGGGGAACTGAAGCTTTCTTT	CASSYYRGTEAFF
TRBD2	few	TRBV27	TRBJ2-7	TGTGCCAGCAGTTTATTCCCCCTAGCGGATTCCTACGAGCAGTACTTC	CASSLFPLADSYEQYF
NA	few	TRBV5-4	TRBJ1-1	TGTGCCAGCAGCTTGGGCAGACAAGCTTTCTTT	CASSLGRQAFF
TRBD1	few	TRBV15	TRBJ2-5	TGTGCCACGCGCCTACAGGGGGCTCGGGAGACCCAGTACTTC	CATRLQGARETQYF
TRBD1	NA	TRBV19	TRBJ1-2	TGTGCCAGTACCTTGGGACAGCACAACACCTTC	CASTLGQHNTF
NA	NA	TRBV9	TRBJ1-3	TGTGCCAGCAGCGTCGGTCCGACCCCCTCCTCTGGAAACACCATATATTTT	CASSVGPTPSSGNTIYF
NA	NA	TRBV10-2	TRBJ2-1	TGCGCCAGCAGTGAGCCAATGGAGGCTGGGCCGTTCTTC	CASSEPMEAGPFF
TRBD2	NA	TRBV6-1	TRBJ2-3	TGTGCCAGCAGTGGCCTAGCGGGGGGGCCTAGCACAGATACGCAGTATTTT	CASSGLAGGPSTDTQYF
TRBD1	once	TRBV6-1	TRBJ1-6	TGTGCCAGCGTCCTTGGGACAGGGAGGAGATCACCCCTCCACTTT	CASVLGTGRRSPLHF
TRBD1	NA	TRBV14	TRBJ1-6	TGTGCCAGCAGCCAAACCCAGGGGGCAAGATCACCCCTCCACTTT	CASSQTQGARSPLHF
TRBD2	NA	TRBV27	TRBJ2-1	TGTGCCAGCAGTTCGACTAGCGGGGGGACCTACAATGAGCAGTTCTTC	CASSSTSGGTYNEQFF
TRBD2	once	TRBV2	TRBJ2-5	TGTGCCAGCAGTGGGCGGGGGGGAGAGACCCAGTACTTC	CASSGRGGETQYF
NA	NA	TRBV27	TRBJ1-1	TGTGCCAGCAGTTTGCGACAGGATTTCACTGAAGCTTTCTTT	CASSLRQDFTEAFF
NA	once	TRBV6-1	TRBJ2-5	TGTGCCAGCAGTGAAGTAGGGGAGACCCAGTACTTC	CASSEVGETQYF
TRBD1	NA	TRBV6-5	TRBJ1-4	TGTGCCAGCAGGGGACAGGTGACTGAAAAACTGTTTTTT	CASRGQVTEKLFF
TRBD2	NA	TRBV7-8	TRBJ2-3	TGTGCCAGCAGCTTAGAGGGGGCGGGGGGGCCAGGTACGCAGTATTTT	CASSLEGAGGPGTQYF